This TCR beta chain was identified in a study of OX40 agonist ivuxolimab in advanced cancers. Turning to the study itself: Patients received intravenous ivuxolimab every 2 weeks at 0.01 to 10 mg/kg. General study results and limits: Partial responders at 0.1-3.0 mg/kg had among the lowest clonal expansion. Also present in some nonresponders was a low level of normalized T-cell clonal expansion.

The CDR3 is made up of 16 amino acids. Per germline, CDR1 MDHEN and CDR2 SYDVKM. The V and J ends lost 4 bases and 5 bases respectively, with 20 bases between them. TCRdb's table, derived via immunoSEQ multiplex PCR, lists solely in-frame clones and lacks some. This sample yields approximately 82,000 clones, of which almost 90% are seen a single time; 0.76% belongs to the top ten. Exclusion of a patient followed from autoimmune disease history or systemic immunosuppression. Remarks on this clone: The target antigen is unknown.

This TCR was sampled from an adult with an advanced solid tumor such as melanoma, head and neck, liver or kidney cancer. Sample: CD4+ or CD8+ T cells sorted from blood, taken in a trial of the OX40 agonist ivuxolimab. The chain links TRBV28 to TRBJ2-5; no firm D call. The CDR3 loop is CASSSSWAAKRETQYF. In nucleotides, the CDR3 is TGTGCCAGCAGTTCATCCTGGGCAGCTAAACGGGAGACCCAGTACTTC. Variable domain in full (rest from reference TRBV28 and TRBJ2-5): DVKVTQSSRYLVKRTGEKVFLECVQDMDHENMFWYRQDPGLGLRLIYFSYDVKMKEKGDIPEGYSVSREKKERFSLILESASTNQTSMYLCASSSSWAAKRETQYFGPGTRLLVL.